These T cell receptor beta chains were read from a single sample in a study of blood T cell repertoires in COVID-19. The data were produced by immunoSEQ multiplex PCR, yet TCRdb's version contains in-frame clones alone and is incomplete. The sample lists some 58,000 clones, roughly 85% seen once, with about 1.1% in the top ten. Sequencing input: peripheral blood. These receptors came from a man in his forties with acute or convalescent COVID-19. Each CDR3 is given with its conserved first and last residue. Fields, in order: clone size, D gene, V gene, J gene, CDR3 protein, CDR3 DNA. A D gene is named only where the DNA matches it firmly. Size values are once, few and many counts, or a class for expanded clones, and some rows have none.

size: NA
D: TRBD1
V: TRBV5-1
J: TRBJ2-5
CDR3: CASSLTSGQVGETQYF
DNA: TGCGCCAGCAGCCTAACCTCGGGACAGGTTGGGGAGACCCAGTACTTC

size: NA
D: NA
V: TRBV29-1
J: TRBJ1-2
CDR3: CSVFKQGTYGYTF
DNA: TGCAGCGTTTTTAAACAGGGCACCTATGGCTACACCTTC

size: NA
D: NA
V: TRBV4-2
J: TRBJ1-2
CDR3: CASSPTGLGYGYTF
DNA: TGTGCCAGCAGCCCTACAGGGTTGGGCTATGGCTACACCTTC

size: NA
D: TRBD1
V: TRBV7-9
J: TRBJ2-2
CDR3: CASRRRQGRTGELFF
DNA: TGTGCCAGCAGGAGACGACAGGGAAGAACCGGGGAGCTGTTTTTT

size: NA
D: NA
V: TRBV7-3
J: TRBJ2-3
CDR3: CASSLRAASRDTQYF
DNA: TGTGCCAGCAGCTTAAGGGCAGCCTCCCGGGATACGCAGTATTTT

size: NA
D: TRBD1
V: TRBV2
J: TRBJ1-2
CDR3: CASRDRAHYGYTF
DNA: TGTGCCAGCAGAGACAGGGCGCACTATGGCTACACCTTC

size: once
D: TRBD1
V: TRBV4-1
J: TRBJ2-7
CDR3: CASSQVVARRGNEQYF
DNA: TGCGCCAGCAGCCAAGTGGTCGCGCGCAGGGGGAACGAGCAGTACTTC

size: NA
D: NA
V: TRBV3-1/TRBV3-2
J: TRBJ2-1
CDR3: CASSRGHSRDEQFF
DNA: TGTGCCAGCAGCCGGGGACATTCGAGGGATGAGCAGTTCTTC

size: NA
D: NA
V: TRBV7-2
J: TRBJ1-2
CDR3: CASSFLDINYGYTF
DNA: TGTGCCAGCAGCTTTTTGGACATCAACTATGGCTACACCTTC

size: NA
D: TRBD2
V: TRBV6-6
J: TRBJ2-5
CDR3: CASSYAGGMTQYF
DNA: TGTGCCAGCAGTTACGCGGGGGGAATGACCCAGTACTTC

size: once
D: TRBD2
V: TRBV3-1/TRBV3-2
J: TRBJ2-3
CDR3: CASSLSGTSGGYTDTQYF
DNA: TGTGCCAGCAGCCTTTCCGGGACTAGCGGGGGGTACACAGATACGCAGTATTTT

size: NA
D: NA
V: TRBV2
J: TRBJ1-2
CDR3: CASSELQGYYGYTF
DNA: TGTGCCAGCAGTGAACTCCAGGGTTACTATGGCTACACCTTC

size: NA
D: NA
V: TRBV20-1
J: TRBJ2-1
CDR3: CSASWLASNEQFF
DNA: TGCAGTGCTAGTTGGCTAGCGTCCAATGAGCAGTTCTTC

size: NA
D: NA
V: TRBV7-8
J: TRBJ2-7
CDR3: CASSPPPPGHFYEQYF
DNA: TGTGCCAGCAGCCCACCGCCTCCGGGACACTTCTACGAGCAGTACTTC

size: NA
D: NA
V: TRBV4-1
J: TRBJ2-1
CDR3: CASSLPAVAGADNEQFF
DNA: TGCGCCAGCAGCCTGCCCGCCGTGGCAGGGGCTGACAATGAGCAGTTCTTC

size: NA
D: TRBD2
V: TRBV11-2
J: TRBJ2-7
CDR3: CASSETSGVYYEQYF
DNA: TGTGCCAGCAGCGAAACTAGCGGGGTATACTACGAGCAGTACTTC

size: NA
D: TRBD2
V: TRBV11-1
J: TRBJ2-3
CDR3: CASSLSGVSVRTQYF
DNA: TGTGCCAGCAGCTTAAGCGGGGTCTCCGTGAGGACGCAGTATTTT

size: NA
D: NA
V: TRBV5-8
J: TRBJ2-5
CDR3: CASLSRTLKETQYF
DNA: TGTGCCAGTCTGTCCCGGACTCTAAAAGAGACCCAGTACTTC

size: NA
D: TRBD2
V: TRBV7-2
J: TRBJ2-2
CDR3: CASTFLPFAGGTGELFF
DNA: TGTGCCAGCACCTTCTTGCCCTTCGCGGGGGGCACCGGGGAGCTGTTTTTT

size: NA
D: NA
V: TRBV6-6
J: TRBJ1-1
CDR3: CASSVTASNTEAFF
DNA: TGTGCCAGCAGTGTCACAGCTTCGAACACTGAAGCTTTCTTT

size: NA
D: TRBD2
V: TRBV11-3
J: TRBJ2-4
CDR3: CASSPRGGQALAKNIQYF
DNA: TGTGCCAGCAGCCCCCGGGGGGGCCAGGCGCTAGCCAAAAACATTCAGTACTTC

size: NA
D: NA
V: TRBV29-1
J: TRBJ1-2
CDR3: CSVPTAREGYGYTF
DNA: TGCAGCGTCCCGACAGCCAGGGAGGGCTATGGCTACACCTTC

size: NA
D: NA
V: TRBV30
J: TRBJ2-3
CDR3: CAWSFQGREKDTQYF
DNA: TGTGCCTGGAGTTTTCAAGGCAGGGAAAAAGATACGCAGTATTTT

size: NA
D: TRBD1
V: TRBV6-5
J: TRBJ2-1
CDR3: CASGGQASQFF
DNA: TGTGCCAGCGGGGGACAGGCATCCCAGTTCTTC

size: NA
D: NA
V: TRBV7-8
J: TRBJ2-5
CDR3: CASSLAGAGRETQYF
DNA: TGTGCCAGCAGCTTAGCGGGGGCAGGCCGGGAGACCCAGTACTTC

size: NA
D: NA
V: TRBV4-1
J: TRBJ2-1
CDR3: CASSQLASRGNEQFF
DNA: TGCGCCAGCAGCCAACTAGCTAGCAGGGGCAATGAGCAGTTCTTC

size: NA
D: NA
V: TRBV4-1
J: TRBJ1-5
CDR3: CASSTRGGDQPQHF
DNA: TGCGCCAGCAGCACTCGGGGGGGAGATCAGCCCCAGCATTTT

size: NA
D: TRBD1
V: TRBV5-3
J: TRBJ1-2
CDR3: CARRPSGQGALVAGYTF
DNA: TGTGCCAGAAGACCCTCAGGACAGGGGGCATTGGTGGCTGGCTACACCTTC

size: once
D: NA
V: TRBV5-1
J: TRBJ1-1
CDR3: CASSLDGQTYTEAFF
DNA: TGCGCCAGCAGCTTGGATGGCCAGACTTACACTGAAGCTTTCTTT

size: few
D: NA
V: TRBV30
J: TRBJ1-4
CDR3: CAWTSGNNEKLFF
DNA: TGTGCCTGGACTTCCGGGAATAATGAAAAACTGTTTTTT

size: NA
D: NA
V: TRBV28
J: TRBJ1-4
CDR3: CASSLSLGATNEKLFF
DNA: TGTGCCAGCAGTTTAAGCCTGGGCGCAACTAATGAAAAACTGTTTTTT

size: NA
D: NA
V: TRBV11-1
J: TRBJ2-2
CDR3: CASSLEWRPTTGELFF
DNA: TGTGCCAGCAGCCTAGAATGGAGGCCGACCACCGGGGAGCTGTTTTTT

size: NA
D: NA
V: TRBV21-1
J: TRBJ1-2
CDR3: CASSKGRSGRGYGYTF
DNA: TGTGCCAGCAGCAAGGGGCGGTCGGGTCGAGGCTATGGCTACACCTTC

size: NA
D: TRBD1
V: TRBV6-5
J: TRBJ2-1
CDR3: CASRPGTASYNEQFF
DNA: TGTGCCAGCAGGCCCGGGACAGCCTCCTACAATGAGCAGTTCTTC

size: NA
D: NA
V: TRBV5-5
J: TRBJ1-1
CDR3: CASSEGVPNTEAFF
DNA: TGTGCCAGCAGCGAGGGGGTCCCGAACACTGAAGCTTTCTTT

size: NA
D: TRBD1
V: TRBV5-5
J: TRBJ1-4
CDR3: CASSPRTGINEKLFF
DNA: TGTGCCAGCAGCCCTCGGACAGGTATTAATGAAAAACTGTTTTTT

size: NA
D: TRBD2
V: TRBV19
J: TRBJ2-2
CDR3: CATGPGLNANTGELFF
DNA: TGTGCCACTGGACCGGGACTAAACGCGAACACCGGGGAGCTGTTTTTT

size: NA
D: NA
V: TRBV9
J: TRBJ1-2
CDR3: CASSAQHRSGGANRKGGYTF
DNA: TGTGCCAGCAGCGCTCAGCACCGGTCGGGCGGGGCCAATCGTAAAGGTGGCTACACCTTC

size: few
D: NA
V: TRBV6-2/TRBV6-3
J: TRBJ2-7
CDR3: CASSRPRGVEQYF
DNA: TGTGCCAGCAGTAGACCCAGGGGGGTCGAGCAGTACTTC

size: NA
D: TRBD2
V: TRBV19
J: TRBJ2-2
CDR3: CASSIGLAASDTGELFF
DNA: TGTGCCAGTAGTATTGGGCTAGCGGCGTCCGACACCGGGGAGCTGTTTTTT

size: NA
D: NA
V: TRBV3-1/TRBV3-2
J: TRBJ1-5
CDR3: CASSQSEVSNQPQHF
DNA: TGTGCCAGCAGCCAGTCGGAGGTCAGCAATCAGCCCCAGCATTTT

size: once
D: NA
V: TRBV19
J: TRBJ2-3
CDR3: CASTRAGAGVLSTDTQYF
DNA: TGTGCCAGCACCAGGGCAGGGGCGGGCGTCCTCAGCACAGATACGCAGTATTTT

size: NA
D: NA
V: TRBV7-3
J: TRBJ1-1
CDR3: CASSLKYEGEAFF
DNA: TGTGCCAGCAGCTTAAAGTATGAGGGTGAAGCTTTCTTT

size: NA
D: NA
V: TRBV10-2
J: TRBJ1-5
CDR3: CASSESGTLDQPQHF
DNA: TGCGCCAGCAGTGAAAGCGGGACACTTGATCAGCCCCAGCATTTT

size: NA
D: NA
V: TRBV4-1
J: TRBJ2-2
CDR3: CASSQRLGDTGELFF
DNA: TGCGCCAGCAGCCAGAGACTCGGGGACACCGGGGAGCTGTTTTTT

size: NA
D: NA
V: TRBV25-1
J: TRBJ2-6
CDR3: CASSDGSTVSGANVLTF
DNA: TGTGCCAGCAGTGACGGGTCAACCGTCTCTGGGGCCAACGTCCTGACTTTC

size: NA
D: NA
V: TRBV6-5
J: TRBJ1-5
CDR3: CASRNYQGYNQPQHF
DNA: TGTGCCAGTCGAAACTACCAGGGCTACAATCAGCCCCAGCATTTT

size: NA
D: TRBD1
V: TRBV24-1
J: TRBJ2-1
CDR3: CATSPTKGQGGNEQFF
DNA: TGTGCCACCAGTCCCACTAAGGGACAGGGCGGCAATGAGCAGTTCTTC

size: NA
D: TRBD1
V: TRBV5-8
J: TRBJ1-6
CDR3: CASSLADRGRGRPLHF
DNA: TGTGCCAGCAGCTTGGCGGACAGGGGCCGCGGGAGACCCCTCCACTTT

size: NA
D: NA
V: TRBV7-9
J: TRBJ1-6
CDR3: CASSFQGSVSPLHF
DNA: TGTGCCAGCAGCTTTCAGGGGTCGGTCTCACCCCTCCACTTT

size: NA
D: TRBD2
V: TRBV2
J: TRBJ2-5
CDR3: CASSVASGGWETQYF
DNA: TGTGCCAGCAGTGTGGCTAGCGGGGGATGGGAGACCCAGTACTTC

size: NA
D: NA
V: TRBV24-1
J: TRBJ2-3
CDR3: CATSDPGLGGDTQYF
DNA: TGTGCCACCAGTGACCCGGGACTGGGGGGAGATACGCAGTATTTT

size: NA
D: TRBD1
V: TRBV11-2
J: TRBJ1-2
CDR3: CASRPQGALGYTF
DNA: TGTGCCAGCAGGCCACAGGGGGCGCTTGGCTACACCTTC

size: NA
D: NA
V: TRBV5-5
J: TRBJ1-2
CDR3: CASSLDSNYGYTF
DNA: TGTGCCAGCAGCCTCGACAGTAACTATGGCTACACCTTC

size: NA
D: NA
V: TRBV3-1/TRBV3-2
J: TRBJ1-4
CDR3: CASSRAGGAGEKLFF
DNA: TGTGCCAGCAGCCGCGCTGGGGGGGCGGGTGAAAAACTGTTTTTT